These 4 T cell receptor beta chains originate from one sample sequenced in a study of Ad26.COV2.S vaccination and SARS-CoV-2 variants. Documented treatment: around 19 received Ad26.COV2.S at low or high dose, single or two shots; five or six received placebo; per-sample allocation not given. It was on day 63 after the first vaccine or placebo injection that samples were taken. Generated by immunoSEQ multiplex PCR, the TCRdb table keeps only in-frame clones and is missing some. The sample yields about half a million clones, roughly 87% seen once. Source: peripheral blood, taken in a trial of Ad26.COV2.S vaccine versus placebo. The receptors were gathered from a person between 18 and 65 years old who received the Ad26.COV2.S COVID-19 vaccine or a placebo.

The chain uses TRBV9 and TRBJ1-1; D perhaps matches TRBD1 (5 bases). CDR3 length equals 14 residues. Germline values: CDR1 SGDLS, CDR2 YYNGEE. Deletions cut 2 bases from V and 0 bases from J, with 8 bases between. The CDR3 DNA sequence: TGTGCCAGCAGCGTGGGGCGGATGAACACTGAAGCTTTCTTT. It codes for CASSVGRMNTEAFF.

The chain links TRBV27 to TRBJ1-2; 7 bases are a match to TRBD1. V gave up 6 bases and J gave up 8 bases; unmatched junction bases: 6. CDR1 is MNHEY and CDR2 is SMNVEV in the germline V gene (reference sequence). The CDR3 has 12 amino acids. Here the CDR3 reads CASRRVTGGYTF. As DNA, the CDR3 is TGTGCCAGCAGAAGGGTGACAGGGGGCTACACCTTC.

The chain has TRBV6-6 and TRBJ1-5, with D possibly being TRBD1 (6 bases). Per the germline V gene, CDR1 is MNHNY and CDR2 is SVGAGI (reference sequence). The CDR3 extends over 14 amino acids. V gave up 6 bases and J gave up 2 bases, with 11 bases separating them. CDR3 loop: CASRSGDGNQPQHF. The DNA for the CDR3 is TGTGCCAGCAGGTCAGGGGATGGCAATCAGCCCCAGCATTTT.

V gene TRBV5-1 combines with J gene TRBJ1-1; TRBD1 might be the D (6 bases). The CDR3 is 14 amino acids. Germline assignment: CDR1 SGHRS and CDR2 YFSETQ. V dropped 4 bases and J dropped 5 bases, with 15 bases sitting between them. The CDR3 spells CASSLSGTKTEAFF. DNA of the CDR3: TGCGCCAGCAGCCTTTCCGGGACAAAGACTGAAGCTTTCTTT.